This section outlines one TCR beta chain sequence together with its context. V was clipped by 2 bases and J by 3 bases; unmatched bases: 14. The germline V gene has CDR1 LGHNA and CDR2 YNFKEQ. CDR3 length: 18 amino acids. In the authors' workflow: Reference gene primer amplification gave estimated nucleated cell counts. Here immunoSEQ multiplex PCR was the method, and the copy in TCRdb shows in-frame clones only, minus some. V and J calls and clone size follow that table, whereas D and trimming were derived from the DNA. The sample contains about 180,000 clones, around nine tenths of which appear only once. The sample originates from a study of blood T cell repertoires in COVID-19. The overall study: Donors in the United States, Italy and Spain gave samples during acute or convalescent COVID-19.

The chain couples TRBV4-2 to TRBJ2-7; 9 bases fit TRBD2. This TCR was recovered from a man aged 45-60 years with acute or convalescent COVID-19. Sample: peripheral blood. The CDR3 region is CASSQRASGSGSFYEQYF. In DNA form, the CDR3 reads TGTGCCAGCAGCCAACGTGCCTCGGGTAGCGGGAGTTTCTACGAGCAGTACTTC.